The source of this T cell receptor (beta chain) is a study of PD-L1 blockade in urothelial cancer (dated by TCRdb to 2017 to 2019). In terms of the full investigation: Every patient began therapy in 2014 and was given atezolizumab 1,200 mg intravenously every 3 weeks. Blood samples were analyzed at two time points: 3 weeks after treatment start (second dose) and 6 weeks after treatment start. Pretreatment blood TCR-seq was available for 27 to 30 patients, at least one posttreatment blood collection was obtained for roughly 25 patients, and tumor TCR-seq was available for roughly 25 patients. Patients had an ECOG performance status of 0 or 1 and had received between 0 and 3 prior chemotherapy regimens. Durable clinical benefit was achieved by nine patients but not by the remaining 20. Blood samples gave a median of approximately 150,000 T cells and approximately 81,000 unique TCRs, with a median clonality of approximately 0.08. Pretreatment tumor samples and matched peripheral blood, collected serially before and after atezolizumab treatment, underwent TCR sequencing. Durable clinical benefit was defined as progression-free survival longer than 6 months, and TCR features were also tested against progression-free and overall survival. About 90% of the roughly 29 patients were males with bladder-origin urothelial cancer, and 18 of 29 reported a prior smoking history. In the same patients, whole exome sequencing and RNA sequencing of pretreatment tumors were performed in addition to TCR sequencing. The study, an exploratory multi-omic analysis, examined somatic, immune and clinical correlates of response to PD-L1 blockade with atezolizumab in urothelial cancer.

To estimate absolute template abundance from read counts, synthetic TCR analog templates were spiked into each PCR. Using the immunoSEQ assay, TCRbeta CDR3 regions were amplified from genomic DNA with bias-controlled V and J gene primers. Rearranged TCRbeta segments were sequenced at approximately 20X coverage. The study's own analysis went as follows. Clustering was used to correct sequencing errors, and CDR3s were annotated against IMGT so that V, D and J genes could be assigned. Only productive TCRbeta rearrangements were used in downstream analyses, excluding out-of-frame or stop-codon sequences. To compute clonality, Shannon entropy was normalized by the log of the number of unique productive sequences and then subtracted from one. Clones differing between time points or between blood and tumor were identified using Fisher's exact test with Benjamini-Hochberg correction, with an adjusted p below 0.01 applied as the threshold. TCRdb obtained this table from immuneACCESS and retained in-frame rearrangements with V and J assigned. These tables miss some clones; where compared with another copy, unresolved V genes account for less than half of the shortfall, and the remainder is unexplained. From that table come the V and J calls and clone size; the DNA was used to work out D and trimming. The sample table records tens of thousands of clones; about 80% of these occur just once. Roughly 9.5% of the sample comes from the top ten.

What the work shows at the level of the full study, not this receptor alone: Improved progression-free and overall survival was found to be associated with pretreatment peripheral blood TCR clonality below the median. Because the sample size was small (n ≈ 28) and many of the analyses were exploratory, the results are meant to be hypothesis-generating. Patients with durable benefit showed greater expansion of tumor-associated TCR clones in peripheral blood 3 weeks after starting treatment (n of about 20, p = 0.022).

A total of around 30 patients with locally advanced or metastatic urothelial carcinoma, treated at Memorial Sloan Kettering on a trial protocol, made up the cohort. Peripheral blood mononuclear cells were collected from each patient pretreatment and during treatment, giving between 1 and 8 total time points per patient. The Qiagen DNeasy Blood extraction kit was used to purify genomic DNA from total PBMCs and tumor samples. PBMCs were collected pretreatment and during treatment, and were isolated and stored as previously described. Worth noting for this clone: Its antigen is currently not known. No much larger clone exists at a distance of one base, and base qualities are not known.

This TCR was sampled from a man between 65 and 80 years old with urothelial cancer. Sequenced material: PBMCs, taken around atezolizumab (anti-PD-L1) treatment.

In nucleotides, the sequence is TGTGCCAGCAGTTACAACACAGTCTCCTACGAGCAGTACTTC. This is translated as CASSYNTVSYEQYF. Recombination linked TRBV6-5 to TRBJ2-7, with no confidently assigned D gene. Looking up the germline V gene yields CDR1 MNHEY and CDR2 SVGAGI. The junction shows trimming of 2 bases on V and 0 bases on J, plus 8 bases between the germline ends. The CDR3, from cysteine to phenylalanine, totals 14 residues. The retained sequence is limited to the CDR3, 42 bases, with the frame set at the first base.